The entry below gives a single T cell receptor beta chain sequence along with its context. Its antigen is not known. The data originate from a study of T cell repertoires in cytomegalovirus infection. The wider study: From public TCR beta signatures came an indication of both CMV infection and matching HLA type.

A single record per CDR3 protein comes from TCRdb applying MiXCR to the reads. Among 200,000 to 250,000 distinct CDR3 sequences listed, 20% to 25% were seen once. The study's findings and limits: People with CMV and the relevant HLA were identified by cumulative public TCR beta family frequency. Across the ex vivo response, the dominant clonotypes were HLA-C-restricted CMV-specific TCR beta clonotypes.

V was cut by 5 bases and J by 5 bases, with 12 bases left in between. This CDR3 is built from 13 residues. This receptor was obtained from a human donor in good health (CMV status not recorded). Some clones in this sample may be carry-over from other donors' samples. The chain combines TRBV12-3 or TRBV12-4 with TRBJ1-2, with D possibly matching TRBD1 (5 bases). The specimen sequenced was CD8+ T cells from PBMCs. The CDR3 spells CASSATALYGYTF. CDR3 coding DNA: TGTGCCAGCAGTGCGACAGCCTTATATGGCTACACCTTC.